This T cell receptor beta chain was sequenced for a study of blood T cell repertoires in COVID-19. Sequenced by immunoSEQ multiplex PCR; TCRdb stores in-frame clones only, minus some. The sample lists hundreds of thousands of clones; around nine tenths were seen once. The CDR3 contains 17 residues. Germline V gene sequence: CDR1 SGHVS, CDR2 FNYEAQ. The junction had 9 bases not matched to a gene; V was cut back by 1 base and J by 4 bases. Source material: peripheral blood. The receptor comes from a man aged 18-30 years with active or convalescent COVID-19. The rearrangement uses TRBV7-6 and TRBJ2-2; 7 nucleotides agree with TRBD1. The CDR3 nucleotides are TGTGCCAGCAGCTTAGGGGTGGGGACAGCACCCACCGGGGAGCTGTTTTTT. Its translation: CASSLGVGTAPTGELFF.